This is a list of T cell receptor beta chains from one sample in a study of control samples from healthy donors and cancer patients. Using immunoSEQ multiplex PCR, the repertoire was profiled, and TCRdb retains in-frame clones only, with some absent. The table lists fewer than 90,000 clones, 70% to 90% of them singletons. The sample taken for sequencing was blood. The receptors here all came from a woman aged 45-65 years in good health. CDR3s include the opening cysteine and the closing phenylalanine or tryptophan. Fields, in order: CDR3 DNA, CDR3 protein, CDR3 length, clone size, J gene, V gene, D gene. The D gene is left open where the match is weak. Clone size is not always given. Where it is, it says once, few, many or a class for expanded clones.

CDR3nt: TGTGCCTCCCGGACAGGAAATCAGCCCCAGCATTTT
CDR3aa: CASRTGNQPQHF
len: 12
abundance: .
j_gene: TRBJ1-5
v_gene: TRBV30
d_gene: TRBD1

CDR3nt: TGTGCCAGTAATGTCAAAGTGTACACTGAAGCTTTCTTT
CDR3aa: CASNVKVYTEAFF
len: 13
abundance: once
j_gene: TRBJ1-1
v_gene: TRBV19
d_gene: .

CDR3nt: TGTGCCAGTAGTATAGCGGACAGGGGGTACATCACCGGGGAGCTGTTTTTT
CDR3aa: CASSIADRGYITGELFF
len: 17
abundance: .
j_gene: TRBJ2-2
v_gene: TRBV19
d_gene: TRBD1

CDR3nt: TGTGCCATCACTGCGGATGAGGGAAAGAACACTGAAGCTTTCTTT
CDR3aa: CAITADEGKNTEAFF
len: 15
abundance: once
j_gene: TRBJ1-1
v_gene: TRBV10-3
d_gene: .

CDR3nt: TGTGCCAGCAGCCCAGCAGGGGGCCGGTCTGGAAACACCATATATTTT
CDR3aa: CASSPAGGRSGNTIYF
len: 16
abundance: .
j_gene: TRBJ1-3
v_gene: TRBV5-5
d_gene: TRBD1

CDR3nt: TGTGCCACCAGCCTCCGTGATACGCAGTATTTT
CDR3aa: CATSLRDTQYF
len: 11
abundance: .
j_gene: TRBJ2-3
v_gene: TRBV15
d_gene: .

CDR3nt: TGTGCCAGCAGCACCCAGGGCGGCACTGAAGCTTTCTTT
CDR3aa: CASSTQGGTEAFF
len: 13
abundance: few
j_gene: TRBJ1-1
v_gene: TRBV7-9
d_gene: .

CDR3nt: TGCGCCAGCAGTCAATCGTTCAGCGGGGGCTTGTACGAGCAGTACTTC
CDR3aa: CASSQSFSGGLYEQYF
len: 16
abundance: .
j_gene: TRBJ2-7
v_gene: TRBV23-1
d_gene: TRBD2

CDR3nt: TGTGCCAGCAGCCAACTAAGGGGCGGTGTAACTAATGAAAAACTGTTTTTT
CDR3aa: CASSQLRGGVTNEKLFF
len: 17
abundance: .
j_gene: TRBJ1-4
v_gene: TRBV14
d_gene: .

CDR3nt: TGTGCCACCAGTGATTTCAGGAAAAATCAGCCCCAGCATTTT
CDR3aa: CATSDFRKNQPQHF
len: 14
abundance: .
j_gene: TRBJ1-5
v_gene: TRBV24-1
d_gene: .